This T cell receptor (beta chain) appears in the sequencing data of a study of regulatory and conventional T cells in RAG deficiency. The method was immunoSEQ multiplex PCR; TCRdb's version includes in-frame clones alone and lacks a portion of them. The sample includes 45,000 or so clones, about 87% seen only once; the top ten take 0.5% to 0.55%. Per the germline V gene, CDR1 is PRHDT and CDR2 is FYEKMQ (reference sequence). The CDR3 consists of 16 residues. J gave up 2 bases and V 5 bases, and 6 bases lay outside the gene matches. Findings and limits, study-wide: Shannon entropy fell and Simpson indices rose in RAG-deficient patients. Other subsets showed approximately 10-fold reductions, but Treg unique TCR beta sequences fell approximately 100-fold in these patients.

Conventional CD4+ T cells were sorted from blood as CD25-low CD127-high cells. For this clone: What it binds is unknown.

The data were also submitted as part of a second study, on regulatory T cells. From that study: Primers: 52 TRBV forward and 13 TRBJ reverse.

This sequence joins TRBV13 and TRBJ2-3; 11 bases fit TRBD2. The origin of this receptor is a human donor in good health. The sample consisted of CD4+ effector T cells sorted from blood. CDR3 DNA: TGTGCCAGCAGCGGGGGACTAGCGGACCCCACAGATACGCAGTATTTT. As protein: CASSGGLADPTDTQYF.